This entry features one T cell receptor (beta chain) sequence. These data originate in a study of T cell clonotyping in hematopoietic cell transplantation. The method was immunoSEQ multiplex PCR; TCRdb's version includes in-frame clones alone and lacks a portion of them. The profile shows roughly 30,000 clones, over 65% of them singletons. Specified time point: recipient sample about 28 days before transplant, after cytoreduction. Trimming took 9 bases from V and 5 from J, leaving 16 bases between them. The CDR3 covers 13 residues. Per germline, CDR1 SNHLY and CDR2 FYNNEI. Sequencing used peripheral blood mononuclear cells, obtained before stem cell transplant. This receptor was identified in a woman in her twenties or thirties with chronic myeloid leukemia. Some clones in this sample may be carry-over from other donors' samples. The chain uses TRBV2 and TRBJ1-1, with D maybe TRBD1 (5 bases). CDR3 residues: CARSREVGTEAFF. The CDR3 bases are TGTGCCAGATCCAGGGAGGTGGGGACTGAAGCTTTCTTT. The complete variable domain, with remaining parts taken from reference TRBV2 and TRBJ1-1, reads EPEVTQTPSHQVTQMGQEVILRCVPISNHLYFYWYRQILGQKVEFLVSFYNNEISEKSEIFDDQFSVERPDGSNFTLKIRSTKLEDSAMYFCARSREVGTEAFFGQGTRLTVV.